The clone carrying this TCR beta chain was recorded at least ten times. Its antigen is not identified. This record comes from a study of identical twins. Trimming stripped 6 bases from V and 0 bases from J, with 13 bases between. There are 14 residues in the CDR3. Looked up from germline, CDR1 is SQVTM and CDR2 is ANQGSEA. Each CDR3 protein is one row after TCRdb ran MiXCR on the 5' RACE reads. The sample carries 240,000 or so distinct CDR3 sequences, more than 9.5% recorded once. Findings and limits, study-wide: Insertions were reduced in abundant cord blood beta clonotypes but not in memory repertoires.

These data were also filed under a second study, of yellow fever vaccine responses in identical twins.

Input material: memory (CD45RO+) T cells sorted from blood. This chain links TRBV29-1 with TRBJ2-3; D tentatively reads TRBD1 or TRBD2 (5 bases each). The clonotype was recovered from a woman between 18 and 29 years old in good health. The CDR3 here is CSVGRSSSTDTQYF. The DNA for the CDR3 is TGCAGCGTGGGACGGAGTTCTAGCACAGATACGCAGTATTTT.